Below are 5 T cell receptor beta chains sequenced from a single sample in a study of regulatory T cells in long-lasting Graves disease. As to time point: newly diagnosed GD, antithyroid drugs for less than 3 months. Making the TCR library involved RNA that had been extracted from PBMCs. For TCR beta, libraries came from iRepertoire HTBI primers and Arm-PCR of CDR3 regions. TCRdb redid the calling of the multiplex PCR reads with MiXCR, one entry per CDR3 protein. The data contain fewer than 400,000 distinct CDR3 sequences, 15% to 20% of them seen just once; the ten biggest clones take up 38%. Material: peripheral blood mononuclear cells (PBMCs), obtained at new diagnosis, from a patient treated with antithyroid drugs. These receptors were obtained from a female donor with Graves disease.

This clonotype was picked up a small number of times. This chain connects TRBV4-2 to TRBJ2-7; no reliable D call. Per the germline V gene, CDR1 is LGHNA and CDR2 is YNFKEQ. V dropped 0 bases and J dropped 3 bases, with 15 bases sitting between them. This CDR3 spans 16 amino acids. In DNA form, the CDR3 reads TGTGCCAGCAGCCAAGATCCCCTCCCGGCCCTCTACGAGCAGTACTTC. Translating it yields CASSQDPLPALYEQYF.

In its sample, this clonotype was seen many times. The chain employs TRBV14 and TRBJ2-7, with unresolved D. Germline V CDR1 and CDR2: SGHDN, FVKESK. The CDR3 spans 12 residues. V gave up 2 bases and J gave up 4 bases, with 6 bases separating them. The CDR3 spells CASSQKGYEQYF. CDR3 nucleotides: TGTGCCAGCAGCCAAAAGGGTTACGAGCAGTACTTC. Complete variable domain (other parts from reference TRBV14 and TRBJ2-7): EAGVTQFPSHSVIEKGQTVTLRCDPISGHDNLYWYRRVMGKEIKFLLHFVKESKQDESGMPNNRFLAERTGGTYSTLKVQPAELEDSGVYFCASSQKGYEQYFGPGTRLTVT.

Many counts were recorded for this clonotype. The genes are TRBV27 and TRBJ1-4; TRBD1 aligns across 8 bases. This CDR3 has 15 residues. The V gene's germline CDR1 is MNHEY and CDR2 SMNVEV (reference sequence). The J segment lost 4 bases and the V segment lost 5 bases, leaving 6 bases of the junction unmatched. CDR3 protein: CASSPWTGINEKLFF. For the CDR3, the DNA is TGTGCCAGCAGTCCCTGGACAGGGATTAATGAAAAACTGTTTTTT.

This clonotype was counted at least ten times. This chain links TRBV20-1 with TRBJ2-3, with D possibly matching TRBD2 (7 bases). The CDR3 consists of 14 residues. Germline CDR1 and CDR2: DFQATT and SNEGSKA (reference sequence). V dropped 5 bases and J dropped 6 bases, with 18 bases sitting between them. For the CDR3, the DNA is TGCAGTGCTGTGCGGGGAGGGGGGATCGATACGCAGTATTTT. Protein: CSAVRGGGIDTQYF.

Ten or more counts support this clonotype. The chain carries TRBV6-2 or TRBV6-3 and TRBJ1-2; the match to TRBD1 covers 8 bases. CDR3 size: 14 residues. Germline V gives CDR1 MNHEY, CDR2 SVGEGT. V gave up 6 bases and J gave up 2 bases; unmatched junction bases: 5. The CDR3 sequence is CASSRQGTNYGYTF. CDR3 nucleotides: TGTGCCAGCAGCAGACAGGGGACAAACTATGGCTACACCTTC.